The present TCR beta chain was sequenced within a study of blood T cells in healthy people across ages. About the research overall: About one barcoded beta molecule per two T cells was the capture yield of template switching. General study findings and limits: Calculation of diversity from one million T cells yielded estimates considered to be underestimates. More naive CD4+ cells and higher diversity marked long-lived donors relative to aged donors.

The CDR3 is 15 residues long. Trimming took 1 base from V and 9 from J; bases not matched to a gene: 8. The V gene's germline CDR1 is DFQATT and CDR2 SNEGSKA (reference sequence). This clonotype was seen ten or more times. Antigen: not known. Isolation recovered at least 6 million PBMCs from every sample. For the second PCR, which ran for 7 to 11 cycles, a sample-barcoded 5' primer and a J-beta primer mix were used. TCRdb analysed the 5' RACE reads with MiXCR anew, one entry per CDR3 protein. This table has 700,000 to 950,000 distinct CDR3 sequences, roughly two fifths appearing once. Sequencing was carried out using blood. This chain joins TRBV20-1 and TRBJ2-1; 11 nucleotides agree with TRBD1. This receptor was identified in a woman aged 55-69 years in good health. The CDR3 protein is CSARALGQGASEQFF. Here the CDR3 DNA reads TGCAGTGCTAGAGCTCTTGGACAGGGGGCCTCTGAGCAGTTCTTC.